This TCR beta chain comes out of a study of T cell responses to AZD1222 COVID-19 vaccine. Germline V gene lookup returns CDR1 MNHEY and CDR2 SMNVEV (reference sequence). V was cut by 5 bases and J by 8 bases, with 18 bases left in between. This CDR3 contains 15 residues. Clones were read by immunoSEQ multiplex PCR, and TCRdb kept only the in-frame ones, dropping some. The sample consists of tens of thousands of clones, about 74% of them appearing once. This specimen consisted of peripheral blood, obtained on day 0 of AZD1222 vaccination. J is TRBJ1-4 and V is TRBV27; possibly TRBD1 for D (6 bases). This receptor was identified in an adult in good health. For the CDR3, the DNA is TGTGCCAGCAGTACCGACAGGTCCCTCGGCGAAAAACTGTTTTTT. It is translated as CASSTDRSLGEKLFF.